The rows below give T cell receptor beta chains drawn from one sample of a study of beta chain features in type 1 diabetes. Clones were sequenced by immunoSEQ multiplex PCR, and TCRdb holds only the in-frame ones, with some missing. The sample lists hundreds of thousands of clones; about an eighth were seen once. The sample taken for sequencing was naive CD4+ T cells from blood. The source of these receptors is a man in his late teens or twenties with type 1 diabetes. CDR3s include the opening cysteine and the closing phenylalanine or tryptophan. The D gene is left open where the match is weak. Expanded clones get a size class; other rows say once, few or many, or leave the size out.

V gene	D gene	CDR3 length	clone size	J gene	CDR3 protein	CDR3 DNA
TRBV11-2	NA	14	NA	TRBJ1-2	CASSFDESGSGYTF	TGTGCCAGCAGCTTTGACGAATCGGGCAGTGGCTACACCTTC
TRBV30	NA	9	many	TRBJ2-7	CAATAPPYF	TGTGCCGCGACAGCCCCGCCGTACTTC
TRBV4-1	NA	15	few	TRBJ2-5	CASSKIGNRQETQYF	TGCGCCAGCAGCAAGATAGGTAACAGGCAAGAGACCCAGTACTTC
TRBV14	NA	11	few	TRBJ1-1	CASSQVGEAFF	TGTGCCAGCAGCCAAGTAGGCGAAGCTTTCTTT
TRBV13	NA	13	NA	TRBJ2-5	CASSLMLRETQYF	TGTGCCAGCAGCTTGATGTTACGAGAGACCCAGTACTTC
TRBV30	NA	15	few	TRBJ2-4	CAWSKLPGAGNIQYF	TGTGCCTGGAGTAAACTCCCTGGGGCGGGAAACATTCAGTACTTC
TRBV29-1	NA	12	NA	TRBJ1-2	CSVGDGFYGYTF	TGCAGCGTTGGGGACGGGTTCTATGGCTACACCTTC
TRBV10-3	NA	12	few	TRBJ1-6	CAISDSNSPLHF	TGTGCCATCAGCGACAGTAATTCACCCCTCCACTTT
TRBV7-8	NA	14	few	TRBJ1-5	CASSLVEYGQPQHF	TGTGCCAGCAGCTTAGTGGAGTACGGACAGCCCCAGCATTTT
TRBV19	TRBD2	13	few	TRBJ2-1	CASRTSGTNEQFF	TGTGCCAGTAGGACTAGCGGAACCAATGAGCAGTTCTTC
TRBV7-6	NA	16	few	TRBJ2-1	CASSLAPGNPYNEQFF	TGTGCCAGCAGCTTAGCGCCGGGGAATCCATACAATGAGCAGTTCTTC
TRBV7-2	TRBD1	19	few	TRBJ2-6	CASSLAWGQGSSGANVLTF	TGTGCCAGCAGCTTAGCGTGGGGACAGGGAAGCTCTGGGGCCAACGTCCTGACTTTC
TRBV11-2	NA	12	NA	TRBJ2-7	CASSSYSYEQYF	TGTGCCAGCAGCTCCTATTCCTACGAGCAGTACTTC
TRBV19	NA	15	NA	TRBJ2-1	CASSTGQSFNNEQFF	TGTGCCAGTAGTACCGGACAGAGCTTTAACAATGAGCAGTTCTTC
TRBV6-5	TRBD1	14	NA	TRBJ2-3	CASSDRGSTDTQYF	TGTGCCAGCAGCGACAGGGGGAGCACAGATACGCAGTATTTT
TRBV10-3	NA	15	few	TRBJ2-6	CAITTGESGANVLTF	TGTGCCATCACCACGGGAGAGTCTGGGGCCAACGTCCTGACTTTC
TRBV5-1	NA	13	NA	TRBJ1-2	CASSTGGGTGYTF	TGCGCCAGCAGCACTGGCGGGGGGACCGGCTACACCTTC
TRBV30	NA	16	few	TRBJ1-5	CAWSYSGKYSNQPQHF	TGTGCCTGGAGTTACTCCGGCAAATATAGCAATCAGCCCCAGCATTTT
TRBV21-1	NA	14	NA	TRBJ2-7	CASSAPSRSYEQYF	TGTGCCAGCAGCGCGCCGTCCCGCTCCTACGAGCAGTACTTC
TRBV6-1	NA	14	few	TRBJ1-5	CASRDSPVGQPQHF	TGTGCCAGCAGGGACTCACCTGTGGGTCAGCCCCAGCATTTT
TRBV9	NA	15	NA	TRBJ2-1	CASSVRAEPYNEQFF	TGTGCCAGCAGCGTAAGGGCAGAACCTTACAATGAGCAGTTCTTC
TRBV6-1	NA	15	few	TRBJ2-1	CASRPQELSYNEQFF	TGTGCCAGCAGGCCACAGGAGCTCTCCTACAATGAGCAGTTCTTC
TRBV30	TRBD1	14	NA	TRBJ2-1	CASKGASPVGEQFF	TGTGCCTCCAAGGGGGCTTCCCCGGTCGGTGAGCAGTTCTTC
TRBV5-1	NA	16	few	TRBJ2-1	CASSSSGISSYNEQFF	TGCGCCAGCAGCTCATCGGGGATTAGCTCCTACAATGAGCAGTTCTTC
TRBV6-6	NA	15	NA	TRBJ2-5	CASRPSLVGEETQYF	TGTGCCAGCAGACCCAGCCTCGTGGGTGAAGAGACCCAGTACTTC
TRBV11-3	TRBD1	15	few	TRBJ1-2	CASSSSGTGGFGYTF	TGTGCCAGCAGCTCCTCCGGGACAGGGGGTTTCGGCTACACCTTC
TRBV6-5	TRBD1	15	NA	TRBJ1-5	CASSSAQGAVQPQHF	TGTGCCAGCAGTTCCGCCCAGGGGGCCGTTCAGCCCCAGCATTTT
TRBV2	NA	13	few	TRBJ1-1	CASSGVSHTEAFF	TGTGCCAGCAGTGGTGTCAGTCACACTGAAGCTTTCTTT
TRBV7-2	TRBD1	14	NA	TRBJ2-7	CASSPDRGLYEQYF	TGTGCCAGCAGCCCCGACAGGGGACTCTACGAGCAGTACTTC